This TCR beta chain was identified during a study of blood T cell repertoires in COVID-19. The table came from immunoSEQ multiplex PCR; TCRdb's copy has only in-frame clones and leaves some out. Of 100,000 to 150,000 clones in the sample, 65% to 85% were seen once. There are 15 residues in the CDR3. V was trimmed by 1 base and J by 3 bases, leaving 10 bases between them. Germline CDR1 and CDR2: SGHTA and FQGNSA. Sequencing input: peripheral blood. The sequence came from a woman between 70 and 85 years old with acute or convalescent COVID-19. The V gene is TRBV7-2, the J gene TRBJ1-5; perhaps TRBD1 as D (6 bases). CDR3 amino acids: CASSLDGTNNQPQHF. DNA of the CDR3: TGTGCCAGCAGCTTAGACGGGACAAACAATCAGCCCCAGCATTTT.